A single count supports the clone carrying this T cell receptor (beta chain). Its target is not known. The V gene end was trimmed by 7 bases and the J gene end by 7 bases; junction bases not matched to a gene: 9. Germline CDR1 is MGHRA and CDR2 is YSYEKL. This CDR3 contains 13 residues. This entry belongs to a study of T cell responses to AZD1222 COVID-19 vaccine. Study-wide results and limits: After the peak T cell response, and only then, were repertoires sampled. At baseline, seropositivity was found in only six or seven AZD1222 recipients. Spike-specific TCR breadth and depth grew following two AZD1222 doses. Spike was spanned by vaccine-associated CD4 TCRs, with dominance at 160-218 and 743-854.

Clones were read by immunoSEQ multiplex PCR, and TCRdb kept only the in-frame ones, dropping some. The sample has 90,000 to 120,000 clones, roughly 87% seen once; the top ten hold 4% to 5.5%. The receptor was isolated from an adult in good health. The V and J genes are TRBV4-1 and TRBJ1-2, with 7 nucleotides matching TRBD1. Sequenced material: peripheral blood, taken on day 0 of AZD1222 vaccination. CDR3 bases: TGCGCCAGCACCCAGACAGGGCTAGGTGGCTACACCTTC. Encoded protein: CASTQTGLGGYTF.